These 16 T cell receptor beta chains share one sample of origin, sequenced in a study of blood T cell repertoires in COVID-19. The table came from immunoSEQ multiplex PCR; TCRdb's copy has only in-frame clones and leaves some out. The data hold about 320,000 clones, with roughly 85% observed a single time. The sample taken for sequencing was peripheral blood. These receptors all come from a human donor in a cohort sampled during active COVID-19.

The chain joins TRBV5-8 to TRBJ1-2; perhaps TRBD1 as D (5 bases). This CDR3 is 16 amino acids long. V was pared by 0 bases and J by 4 bases, with 16 bases between. Germline values: CDR1 SGHTS, CDR2 YDEGEE. The CDR3 bases are TGTGCCAGCAGCTTGGAACAGGCCCCTTCGATCTATGGCTACACCTTC. Protein sequence: CASSLEQAPSIYGYTF.

V is TRBV15 and J is TRBJ2-2; TRBD1 matches at 8 bases. The germline V gene has CDR1 LNHNV and CDR2 YYDKDF (reference sequence). The CDR3 is 14 amino acids. J lost 6 bases, V lost 1 base, and 1 base had no gene match. CDR3 nucleotides: TGTGCCACCAGCAGAGGGGACAGGTCCGGGGAGCTGTTTTTT. It translates to CATSRGDRSGELFF.

Note on this clone: The same CDR3 also results from other DNA sequences found in this sample. The chain is built from TRBV24-1 and TRBJ1-1; TRBD1 is a possible D gene (6 bases). V lost 8 bases, J lost 0 bases, and 9 bases lay in between. Per germline, CDR1 KGHDR and CDR2 SFDVKD. The CDR3 is made up of 13 amino acids. The CDR3 loop is CATKQGLNTEAFF. CDR3 bases: TGTGCCACCAAACAGGGCCTGAACACTGAAGCTTTCTTT.

This clone was observed once. The CDR3 region is CASSPHPGTGPLPQHF. The CDR3 bases are TGTGCCAGTAGTCCCCACCCCGGGACAGGGCCACTACCCCAGCATTTT. This chain joins TRBV19 and TRBJ1-5; 9 nucleotides match TRBD1. The CDR3 contains 16 residues. V was pared by 5 bases and J by 10 bases, with 15 bases of the junction left unmatched. The germline gives CDR1 LNHDA, CDR2 SQIVND (reference sequence).

The rearrangement joins TRBV5-1 to TRBJ1-2; the match to TRBD1 covers 8 bases. The CDR3 is 14 residues long. Unmatched junction bases numbered 4, after V lost 0 bases and J lost 6 bases. Germline V gene lookup returns CDR1 SGHRS and CDR2 YFSETQ. For the CDR3, the DNA is TGCGCCAGCAGCTTGGCCAGCAGGGGGCATGGCTACACCTTC. Amino acids: CASSLASRGHGYTF.

This chain links TRBV6-1 with TRBJ1-1; the match to TRBD1 covers 8 bases. Trimming took 3 bases from V and 5 from J; bases not matched to a gene: 11. The germline V gene encodes CDR1 MNHNS and CDR2 SASEGT. This CDR3 is 16 amino acids long. The DNA of the CDR3 is TGTGCCAGCAGTGATCCCCTCCAGGGGGCGGAAACTGAAGCTTTCTTT. Protein sequence: CASSDPLQGAETEAFF.

The rearrangement links TRBV30 to TRBJ2-7, with 10 bases aligning to TRBD1. CDR3 length equals 11 residues. V lost 8 bases, J lost 5 bases, and 3 bases stayed unmatched. Germline V gene sequence: CDR1 GTSNPN, CDR2 SVGIG (reference sequence). CDR3 in amino acids: CAAGQGDEQYF. The CDR3 DNA follows: TGTGCCGCCGGACAGGGGGACGAGCAGTACTTC.

V and J are TRBV6-5 and TRBJ2-3; D gene uncertain. V was pared by 7 bases and J by 2 bases, with 13 bases between. CDR1 is MNHEY, CDR2 SVGAGI, per germline. The CDR3 is made up of 14 amino acids. The CDR3 DNA reads TGTGCCAGCATAACGGCGGAGATCACAGATACGCAGTATTTT. Amino acids: CASITAEITDTQYF.

The chain uses TRBV24-1 and TRBJ2-7; D gene unclear. The V end lost 2 bases, the J end lost 3 bases, and 10 bases lay between the germline ends. The CDR3 runs to 14 residues. CDR1 KGHDR and CDR2 SFDVKD come from the germline V gene. CDR3: CATSDSRVFYEQYF. The CDR3 DNA is TGTGCCACCAGTGATTCCCGAGTCTTCTACGAGCAGTACTTC.

V usage is TRBV11-2 and J usage is TRBJ1-5; the D gene is possibly TRBD1 (6 bases). Trimming shortened V by 9 bases and J by 0 bases, and 15 bases separated the two germline ends. The CDR3 is 15 residues long. Germline CDR1 and CDR2: SGHAT and FQNNGV. CDR3 DNA: TGTGCCAGAAATCCCCGGACAGCTAGCAATCAGCCCCAGCATTTT. Amino acid sequence: CARNPRTASNQPQHF.

The V and J genes are TRBV5-1 and TRBJ1-5; D unresolved. This CDR3 is built from 14 residues. The germline V gene encodes CDR1 SGHRS and CDR2 YFSETQ. V gave up 2 bases and J gave up 2 bases, with 8 bases separating them. CDR3 DNA sequence: TGCGCCAGCAGCTTACTACCTGGCAATCAGCCCCAGCATTTT. Translation: CASSLLPGNQPQHF.

The chain is built from TRBV6-5 and TRBJ2-7, with TRBD1 matching over 7 bases. This CDR3 contains 12 residues. Germline V CDR1 and CDR2: MNHEY, SVGAGI. With V trimmed by 7 bases and J by 2 bases, 2 bases remained unmatched. The CDR3 spells CASKTGTYEQYF. The CDR3 DNA follows: TGTGCCAGCAAGACAGGGACCTACGAGCAGTACTTC.

This chain joins TRBV5-1 and TRBJ1-4; possible D gene TRBD1, 6 bases. The germline V gene has CDR1 SGHRS and CDR2 YFSETQ. V gave up 6 bases and J gave up 6 bases, with 18 bases separating them. The CDR3 is 15 residues long. CDR3 loop: CASTRTGGSDEKLFF. CDR3 bases: TGCGCCAGCACCAGGACGGGGGGCTCGGATGAAAAACTGTTTTTT.

V is TRBV29-1 and J is TRBJ2-3, with TRBD2 as a possible D gene (6 bases). Trimming removed 6 bases from V and 3 bases from J, with 16 bases in between. This CDR3 region has 14 residues. Germline CDR1 reads SQVTM; CDR2 reads ANQGSEA. The CDR3 region has the DNA TGCAGCGTGGGACTCTGGGTCTCTACAGATACGCAGTATTTT. Its translation: CSVGLWVSTDTQYF.

The chain couples TRBV6-5 to TRBJ2-7; 7 bases fit TRBD2. This CDR3 region has 13 residues. V was pared by 5 bases and J by 7 bases, with 8 bases of the junction left unmatched. Germline assignment: CDR1 MNHEY and CDR2 SVGAGI. The chain's CDR3 is CASSPTLGREQYF. The CDR3 nucleotides read TGTGCCAGCAGTCCGACACTCGGGAGGGAGCAGTACTTC.

This chain joins TRBV10-3 and TRBJ2-1; 14 bases are a match to TRBD2. The V gene's germline CDR1 is ENHRY and CDR2 SYGVKD. This CDR3 comprises 15 residues. The ends lost 7 bases at V and 5 bases at J; junction bases unmatched: 4. CDR3 amino acids: CAITPTSGGDNEQFF. CDR3 DNA: TGTGCCATCACCCCGACTAGCGGGGGGGACAATGAGCAGTTCTTC.